This T cell receptor beta chain stems from a study of human T cells and chemical hapten exposure (dated by TCRdb to the early 2020s). Looking at the study overall: Libraries were combined into a pool for sequencing, and differences in TCR yield between samples came mainly from small differences in library volumes within the pool. In alopecia patients, the study followed how the peripheral blood TCR repertoire changed in vivo over primary and secondary sensitization to diphenylcyclopropenone (DPC), a hapten. Each blood RNA sample was used to sequence both TCR alpha and TCR beta chains. Study-level results and caveats: After repeated subsampling, changes were observed in the strength of the expansion versus patch-test correlation and in the threshold at which the correlation became significant. DPC sensitization did not change how many TCRs were above 1 in 1000 frequency, and no evidence was found of alterations in global repertoire structure.

CDR1 and CDR2, looked up from the germline V gene (reference sequence), are LNHDA and SQIVND. From the cysteine through the phenylalanine, the CDR3 covers 13 amino acids. Solely the CDR3 DNA is kept, with 39 bases framed from the first base. V is pruned by 5 bases and J by 5 bases, leaving 5 bases of the junction without a gene match. Ten or more counts support this clonotype. Its antigen remains unidentified. Base qualities are not provided; no much larger clone lies one nucleotide away. The time point label on this specimen signifies: healthy volunteer bleed at 6 weeks. Total RNA was extracted from unfractionated whole blood that had been collected in Tempus Blood RNA tubes. Five healthy volunteers served as TCR sequencing controls and were bled at day 0, 2 weeks and 6 weeks. Libraries were prepared through RACE. Data came from a NextSeq 500. During library preparation, unique molecular identifiers were attached to individual cDNA molecules so that TCRs could be counted in a quantitative, reproducible way. From the authors' description of their analysis: The median number of TCRs per sample was roughly 94,000, ranging from roughly 23,224 to 690,600. The Decombinator software suite was used to annotate the V, J and CDR3 of the TCR reads. For PS versus PT1 abundance plots, all samples were subsampled to the same number of TCRs (28,000). Expanded TCRs were defined as absent before sensitization and observed at least eight times at the 2-week time point. TCRdb redid the processing of the public reads, applying fastp at Q25 and MiXCR, and retained in-frame beta chains. Records with the same CDR3 protein are collapsed into one entry carrying the most frequent genes and DNA. Clone size and V and J calls follow TCRdb, not the original study. This sample holds around 70,000 distinct CDR3 sequences; approximately 6.5% were observed only once. 3% to 3.5% of the sample goes to the ten largest clones.

The sequence derives from a female donor in good health. Some clones in this sample may be carry-over from other donors' samples. The V gene is TRBV19 and the J gene is TRBJ2-5, and 7 junction bases match TRBD1. Sequencing used whole blood. The DNA sequence is given as TGTGCCAGTAGTTCGACAGGGTTGGAGACCCAGTACTTC. This codes for CASSSTGLETQYF. The CDR3, completed at both ends by the reference TRBV19 and TRBJ2-5 genes, gives the full variable domain DGGITQSPKYLFRKEGQNVTLSCEQNLNHDAMYWYRQDPGQGLRLIYYSQIVNDFQKGDIAEGYSVSREKKESFPLTVTSAQKNPTAFYLCASSSTGLETQYFGPGTRLLVL.